Shown below are 29 T cell receptor beta chains from a single sample sequenced in a study of T cell repertoires in cytomegalovirus infection. TCRdb ran MiXCR on the reads and lists one entry per CDR3 protein. The sample shows some 320,000 distinct CDR3 sequences, 9% to 9.5% of them seen only once. Sequencing input: PBMCs. The source is a human donor in good health (CMV status not recorded). Some clones in this sample may be carry-over from other donors' samples.

This clonotype was counted only a few times. V is TRBV28 and J is TRBJ1-4; D is uncertain. CDR1 and CDR2 (germline): MDHEN, SYDVKM. V was clipped by 2 bases and J by 8 bases, with 12 bases between them. This CDR3 has 14 residues. This CDR3 reads CASSLRSALEKLFF. CDR3 nucleotide sequence: TGTGCCAGCAGTTTACGCTCCGCCCTCGAAAAACTGTTTTTT.

The chain recombines TRBV7-9 with TRBJ1-1; 9 bases match TRBD1. With V trimmed by 5 bases and J by 7 bases, 11 bases remained unmatched. This CDR3 contains 15 residues. Germline CDR1 and CDR2: SEHNR and FQNEAQ (reference sequence). The DNA of the CDR3 is TGTGCCAGCAGCAACCCCGGGACAGGGTCGATTGAAGCTTTCTTT. Its protein is CASSNPGTGSIEAFF.

This clonotype was seen a few times. This chain links TRBV5-1 with TRBJ1-4; D not resolved. This CDR3 contains 14 residues. V was clipped by 0 bases and J by 3 bases, with 6 bases between them. Germline lookup yields CDR1 SGHRS and CDR2 YFSETQ. The CDR3 reads CASSLVVPNEKLFF. The CDR3 DNA follows: TGCGCCAGCAGCTTGGTGGTTCCTAATGAAAAACTGTTTTTT. Based on the CDR3 plus reference TRBV5-1 and TRBJ1-4, the full variable domain is KAGVTQTPRYLIKTRGQQVTLSCSPISGHRSVSWYQQTPGQGLQFLFEYFSETQRNKGNFPGRFSGRQFSNSRSEMNVSTLELGDSALYLCASSLVVPNEKLFFGSGTQLSVL.

This clonotype was detected a few times. The rearrangement uses TRBV20-1 and TRBJ2-7; D is uncertain. The length of the CDR3 is 13 residues. The V gene lost 6 bases and the J gene lost 2 bases, with 14 bases spanning the gap. In germline, CDR1 is DFQATT, CDR2 SNEGSKA (reference sequence). CDR3 protein: CSAPSGFAYEQYF. The CDR3 bases are TGCAGTGCCCCCTCGGGCTTCGCCTACGAGCAGTACTTC.

This clonotype was counted a few times. V gene TRBV5-1 combines with J gene TRBJ2-3, with TRBD1 matching over 7 bases. The germline V gene encodes CDR1 SGHRS and CDR2 YFSETQ. V gave up 4 bases and J gave up 4 bases; unmatched junction bases: 9. The CDR3 totals 15 residues. As DNA, the CDR3 is TGCGCCAGCAGCCCCCCAGACAGGGCCCCAGATACGCAGTATTTT. Translation: CASSPPDRAPDTQYF. The full variable domain, with the rest looked up from reference TRBV5-1 and TRBJ2-3, is KAGVTQTPRYLIKTRGQQVTLSCSPISGHRSVSWYQQTPGQGLQFLFEYFSETQRNKGNFPGRFSGRQFSNSRSEMNVSTLELGDSALYLCASSPPDRAPDTQYFGPGTRLTVL.

The gene calls are TRBV6-2 or TRBV6-3 and TRBJ2-2, with TRBD1 as a possible D gene (5 bases). The CDR3 runs to 15 residues. Trimming took off 5 bases at V and 6 bases at J, with 16 bases between the two ends. Germline loops: CDR1 MNHEY, CDR2 SVGEGT. The CDR3 nucleotides are TGTGCCAGCAGTCCCAGGGCAGGGTACGCCGGGGAGCTGTTTTTT. Protein sequence: CASSPRAGYAGELFF.

At least ten counts were recorded for this clonotype. The chain combines TRBV7-6 with TRBJ2-3; D is unresolved. This CDR3 is 13 amino acids long. V lost 6 bases, J lost 6 bases, and 13 bases lay in between. The germline CDR1 and CDR2 sequences are SGHVS and FNYEAQ. The CDR3 nucleotides read TGTGCCAGCAGTCAGGCCCCCCCGGATACGCAGTATTTT. It codes for CASSQAPPDTQYF.

This chain connects TRBV18 to TRBJ1-5; D unresolved. Per the germline V gene, CDR1 is KGHSH and CDR2 is LQKENI. The CDR3 contains 15 residues. V lost 2 bases and J lost 0, with 8 bases in between. This CDR3 reads CASSPTDSSNQPQHF. The CDR3 DNA reads as TGTGCCAGCTCACCAACGGATAGTAGCAATCAGCCCCAGCATTTT. Using reference TRBV18 and TRBJ1-5 for the parts outside the CDR3, the full variable domain is NAGVMQNPRHLVRRRGQEARLRCSPMKGHSHVYWYRQLPEEGLKFMVYLQKENIIDESGMPKERFSAEFPKEGPSILRIQQVVRGDSAAYFCASSPTDSSNQPQHFGDGTRLSIL.

This clonotype was detected ten times or more. V and J are TRBV12-3 or TRBV12-4 and TRBJ2-3, with 9 bases fitting TRBD1. After removal of 3 bases from V and 3 bases from J, the junction contained 7 bases not matched to a gene. This CDR3 has 16 residues. CDR3 in amino acids: CASSFGSGQGTDTQYF. DNA for the CDR3: TGTGCCAGCAGTTTTGGGTCGGGACAGGGTACAGATACGCAGTATTTT.

This clonotype was counted only a few times. The CDR3 sequence is CASSAQTPTNEKLFF. The CDR3 coding sequence is TGTGCCAGCAGTGCACAGACTCCAACTAATGAAAAACTGTTTTTT. The rearrangement joins TRBV25-1 to TRBJ1-4; D gene ambiguous. Trimming stripped 4 bases from V and 0 bases from J, with 9 bases between. The germline V gene encodes CDR1 MGHDK and CDR2 SYGVNS. The CDR3 has 15 amino acids.

This clonotype was counted a few times. The gene calls are TRBV7-2 and TRBJ1-2; 7 nucleotides line up with TRBD1. With 4 bases clipped from V and 0 bases from J, the junction kept 5 bases outside the gene matches. The CDR3 extends over 15 amino acids. The germline V gene encodes CDR1 SGHTA and CDR2 FQGNSA. CDR3 sequence reads: CASSSVQGSNYGYTF. The CDR3 DNA follows: TGTGCCAGCAGCTCAGTACAGGGGTCTAACTATGGCTACACCTTC.

The table lists this clonotype with many counts. The chain carries TRBV12-3 or TRBV12-4 and TRBJ2-4; TRBD2 might be the D (6 bases). Deletions cut 5 bases from V and 0 bases from J, with 14 bases between. This CDR3 is 16 amino acids long. This CDR3 reads CASSGGRHVAKNIQYF. DNA for the CDR3: TGTGCCAGCAGTGGAGGGCGGCACGTAGCCAAAAACATTCAGTACTTC.

The rearrangement links TRBV7-6 to TRBJ2-2; no reliable D call. The V end lost 6 bases, the J end lost 5 bases, and 7 bases lay between the germline ends. This CDR3 has 12 residues. Germline loops: CDR1 SGHVS, CDR2 FNYEAQ. Here the CDR3 DNA reads TGTGCCAGCAGGGGTTTGACCGGGGAGCTGTTTTTT. Translation gives CASRGLTGELFF.

This clonotype was counted a single time. The J gene is TRBJ1-1, the V gene TRBV20-1; no clear D gene. The CDR3 consists of 13 residues. The V end lost 4 bases, the J end lost 7 bases, and 16 bases lay between the germline ends. Germline V gene lookup returns CDR1 DFQATT and CDR2 SNEGSKA (reference sequence). CDR3 loop: CSATSSTGIEAFF. CDR3 sequence (DNA): TGCAGTGCTACAAGTTCGACTGGCATTGAAGCTTTCTTT.

This clonotype was recorded many times. The rearrangement links TRBV7-8 to TRBJ1-5; 8 bases agree with TRBD1. The CDR3 runs 15 residues. The ends lost 1 base at V and 2 bases at J; junction bases unmatched: 1. Per germline, CDR1 SGHVS and CDR2 FQNEAQ. The CDR3 DNA reads as TGTGCCAGCAGCTTAGGGGGACAGGGCAATCAGCCCCAGCATTTT. This codes for CASSLGGQGNQPQHF.

The table lists this clonotype with many counts. V gene TRBV27 combines with J gene TRBJ2-4, with 11 bases identical to TRBD1. CDR1 and CDR2 (germline): MNHEY, SMNVEV (reference sequence). The trim removed 5 bases at V and 3 bases at J, leaving 6 bases unmatched. The CDR3 spans 16 residues. In DNA form, the CDR3 reads TGTGCCAGCAGTCCCGGGACAGGGGGACTCAAAAACATTCAGTACTTC. Its translation is CASSPGTGGLKNIQYF.

This clonotype was detected only a few times. This CDR3 is CASSSLGGGSSYEQYF. In DNA, the CDR3 is TGTGCCAGCAGTTCCCTGGGCGGGGGAAGTTCCTACGAGCAGTACTTC. This chain uses TRBV27 with TRBJ2-7; 7 bases align to TRBD2. Germline V gene data show CDR1 as MNHEY and CDR2 as SMNVEV (reference sequence). The CDR3 is 16 residues long. Trimming took 4 bases from V and 1 from J; bases not matched to a gene: 10.

This clonotype occurred a few times. The rearrangement joins TRBV20-1 to TRBJ2-5; 8 bases are shared with TRBD1. Germline lookup yields CDR1 DFQATT and CDR2 SNEGSKA (reference sequence). This CDR3 region has 13 residues. J gave up 4 bases and V 1 base, and 2 bases lay outside the gene matches. CDR3 in amino acids: CSARGQGPETQYF. CDR3 sequence (DNA): TGCAGTGCTAGAGGACAGGGGCCAGAGACCCAGTACTTC.

This clonotype has more than one count but fewer than ten. The rearrangement uses TRBV19 and TRBJ2-6, with 9 bases lining up with TRBD1. Germline values: CDR1 LNHDA, CDR2 SQIVND (reference sequence). There are 15 residues in the CDR3. V shed 5 bases and J 8 bases; nucleotides not matched to a gene: 7. Here the CDR3 DNA reads TGTGCCAGTAGTTTCACCGGGACAGGGTCCAACGTCCTGACTTTC. The encoded protein is CASSFTGTGSNVLTF.

At least ten counts were recorded for this clonotype. The chain is built from TRBV28 and TRBJ2-3; 10 nucleotides agree with TRBD2. V was pared by 3 bases and J by 5 bases, with 11 bases of the junction left unmatched. Germline CDR1 is MDHEN and CDR2 is SYDVKM. The CDR3 covers 17 residues. DNA of the CDR3: TGTGCCAGCAGTTTTGGCCTAGCGGGAGACCCGGGAGATACGCAGTATTTT. Protein product: CASSFGLAGDPGDTQYF.

This clonotype was counted a few times. The chain couples TRBV4-1 to TRBJ1-1, with 7 bases lining up with TRBD1. V gave up 3 bases and J gave up 7 bases; unmatched junction bases: 5. Looked up from germline, CDR1 is MGHRA and CDR2 is YSYEKL. The CDR3 loop spans 13 amino acids. CDR3 DNA: TGCGCCAGCAGCCAGGTTGACAGGGTTGAAGCTTTCTTT. This translates into CASSQVDRVEAFF.

This clonotype was seen only a few times. This sequence joins TRBV12-3 or TRBV12-4 and TRBJ1-5; a weak D match, TRBD1 (6 bases). Trimming removed 5 bases at V and 4 bases at J, with 9 bases between. The CDR3 has 13 residues. The CDR3 nucleotides are TGTGCCAGCAGTCGGACAGAAAATCAGCCCCAGCATTTT. It is translated as CASSRTENQPQHF.

Concerning this clonotype itself: A read error may account for a junction end that differs from germline. J is TRBJ1-4 and V is TRBV4-1; perhaps TRBD1 as D (5 bases). This CDR3 is built from 17 residues. Germline V CDR1 and CDR2: MGHRA, YSYEKL. The CDR3 sequence is CASSHTAGTATNEKLFF. The CDR3 DNA sequence: TGTGCCAGCAGCCATACGGCAGGGACTGCAACTAATGAAAAACTGTTTTTT.

J is TRBJ2-3 and V is TRBV6-2 or TRBV6-3, with D unresolved. Germline lookup yields CDR1 MNHEY and CDR2 SVGEGT. Trimming removed 6 bases at V and 10 bases at J, with 20 bases between. This CDR3 has 14 residues. The CDR3 loop reads CASRSWTAPQAQYF. CDR3 in DNA: TGTGCCAGCAGATCCTGGACGGCACCCCAAGCGCAGTATTTT.

This clonotype came up many times. The chain recombines TRBV20-1 with TRBJ2-1; 9 nucleotides agree with TRBD2. Trimming took 2 bases from V and 0 from J; bases not matched to a gene: 8. The CDR3 consists of 17 residues. CDR1 DFQATT and CDR2 SNEGSKA come from the germline V gene (reference sequence). CDR3 sequence (DNA): TGCAGTGCTAGAAGCATCTTAGCGGGAGCCTCCTACAATGAGCAGTTCTTC. Amino acids: CSARSILAGASYNEQFF.

This clonotype was detected many times. V usage is TRBV7-2 and J usage is TRBJ2-2; D is undetermined. CDR1 SGHTA and CDR2 FQGNSA come from the germline V gene. The CDR3 covers 15 residues. V shed 0 bases and J shed 8 bases, with 13 bases lying between them. This CDR3 reads CASSLASLGRGELFF. The CDR3 DNA reads as TGTGCCAGCAGCTTAGCGAGTTTGGGAAGAGGGGAGCTGTTTTTT.

The chain links TRBV5-4 to TRBJ2-1, with 11 bases aligning to TRBD2. CDR3 size: 15 residues. Per the germline V gene, CDR1 is SGHNT and CDR2 is YYREEE (reference sequence). With V trimmed by 5 bases and J by 7 bases, 8 bases remained unmatched. The CDR3 bases are TGTGCCAGCAGATTAGCGGGAGGGCCACTTAATGAGCAGTTCTTC. This codes for CASRLAGGPLNEQFF. Filled out from reference TRBV5-4 and TRBJ2-1, the complete variable domain reads ETGVTQSPTHLIKTRGQQVTLRCSSQSGHNTVSWYQQALGQGPQFIFQYYREEENGRGNFPPRFSGLQFPNYSSELNVNALELDDSALYLCASRLAGGPLNEQFFGPGTRLTVL.

This CDR3 is CASKASGTYEQYF. CDR3 nucleotides: TGCGCCAGCAAGGCTAGCGGGACCTACGAGCAGTACTTC. This chain joins TRBV5-1 and TRBJ2-7; 9 nucleotides line up with TRBD2. CDR3 length: 13 amino acids. V was pared by 6 bases and J by 2 bases, with 3 bases of the junction left unmatched. The germline CDR1 and CDR2 sequences are SGHRS and YFSETQ. The entire variable domain, with the rest obtained from reference TRBV5-1 and TRBJ2-7, is as follows: KAGVTQTPRYLIKTRGQQVTLSCSPISGHRSVSWYQQTPGQGLQFLFEYFSETQRNKGNFPGRFSGRQFSNSRSEMNVSTLELGDSALYLCASKASGTYEQYFGPGTRLTVT.

This chain joins TRBV5-1 and TRBJ1-6, with 7 nucleotides matching TRBD1. The germline V gene has CDR1 SGHRS and CDR2 YFSETQ. Trimming took 5 bases from V and 7 from J; bases not matched to a gene: 12. The CDR3 loop spans 16 amino acids. The CDR3 spells CASSLTTGTANSPLHF. CDR3 coding DNA: TGCGCCAGCAGTTTGACGACCGGGACAGCAAATTCACCCCTCCACTTT.